In its sample, the clone carrying this T cell receptor (beta chain) was seen many times. Its specificity is not known. Among the patients, none had received any treatment before thyroid surgery. Germline CDR1 and CDR2: SNHLY and FYNNEI. Trimming stripped 4 bases from V and 10 bases from J, with 17 bases between. The CDR3 is made up of 14 amino acids. The data were taken from a study of metastatic and nonmetastatic thyroid tumors. About the research overall: Repertoires from blood and tumor or nodule tissue of malignant and benign thyroid patients were compared.

Authors' analysis steps: A distant-metastasis classifier for papillary thyroid cancer was built using CDR3 differences across clinicopathological groups. TCRdb re-clonotyped the PCR reads via MiXCR. TCRdb assigned the V and J calls; the authors' analysis was not used. The data contain 84,000 or so clones, 8% to 9.5% of them singletons. General study findings and limits: Compared with benign nodules, malignant thyroid tumors were reported to have significantly higher TCR beta diversity in both blood and tumor.

This receptor was obtained from a female donor with papillary thyroid cancer or a benign thyroid nodule (not recorded which). Some clones in this sample may be carry-over from other donors' samples. The sequencing input was blood. The chain has TRBV2 and TRBJ2-1; D may be TRBD2 (7 bases). CDR3 sequence reads: CASSGEGGAKEQFF. Written as DNA, the CDR3 is TGTGCCAGCAGTGGGGAGGGGGGGGCCAAAGAGCAGTTCTTC.